What follows are 23 T cell receptor beta chains derived from one specimen sequenced in a study of a mutant IDH1 vaccine in newly diagnosed glioma. Specified time point: baseline, week 1 (first vaccination visit). Treatment: pre-vaccination baseline after standard-of-care therapy. Libraries were prepared by immunoSEQ multiplex PCR; TCRdb keeps only in-frame clonotypes and omits some of them. The profile shows about 70,000 clones, around 80% of them singletons. Sequenced material: peripheral blood mononuclear cells (PBMCs), taken from a glioma patient treated with radiotherapy, temozolomide or both. The receptors were gathered from a woman in her late teens or twenties with glioma. Some clones in this sample may be carry-over from other donors' samples.

This clone was seen more than once but under ten times. The CDR3 reads CASRTLLGNQPQHF. The DNA of the CDR3 is TGTGCCAGCAGGACTTTATTGGGCAATCAGCCCCAGCATTTT. This rearrangement joins TRBV27 to TRBJ1-5, with unresolved D. The CDR3 covers 14 residues. The germline V gene has CDR1 MNHEY and CDR2 SMNVEV (reference sequence). V was shortened by 6 bases and J by 2 bases, with 11 bases between the two germline ends.

The V gene is TRBV29-1, the J gene TRBJ1-1; D perhaps matches TRBD1 (5 bases). The germline V gene has CDR1 SQVTM and CDR2 ANQGSEA. The V end was cut by 7 bases, the J end by 5 bases, with 11 bases between. There are 11 residues in the CDR3. The CDR3 loop reads CSAGVGTEAFF. The DNA for the CDR3 is TGCAGCGCGGGGGTAGGTACTGAAGCTTTCTTT.

The rearrangement links TRBV6-4 to TRBJ2-2; 10 bases are shared with TRBD2. This CDR3 spans 18 amino acids. Germline-derived CDR1 and CDR2 are MRHNA and SNTAGT. V was clipped by 6 bases and J by 4 bases; unmatched bases: 14. Here the CDR3 DNA reads TGTGCCAGCAGCCCCGTGGCTAGCGGGAGATTCGGCACCGGGGAGCTGTTTTTT. It yields the protein CASSPVASGRFGTGELFF.

The V and J genes are TRBV5-1 and TRBJ2-1; 9 bases map to TRBD2. Germline CDR1 is SGHRS and CDR2 is YFSETQ. Trimming removed 0 bases from V and 0 bases from J; junction bases left unmatched: 4. The CDR3 spans 17 residues. CDR3 residues: CASSLAASGVSYNEQFF. The CDR3 DNA is TGCGCCAGCAGCTTGGCGGCTAGCGGGGTCTCCTACAATGAGCAGTTCTTC.

The V gene is TRBV11-2, the J gene TRBJ1-1; TRBD1 is a possible D gene (6 bases). Looked up from germline, CDR1 is SGHAT and CDR2 is FQNNGV. V was pared by 5 bases and J by 8 bases, with 18 bases between. This CDR3 is built from 14 residues. DNA of the CDR3: TGTGCCAGCAGCACAACACCAGGGGTGATGGAAGCTTTCTTT. It is translated as CASSTTPGVMEAFF.

The sample holds one count of this clone. At one boundary the junction diverges from the germline segment, which might be a read error. The chain has TRBV6-1 and TRBJ2-7; unclear D gene. Germline CDR1 is MNHNS and CDR2 is SASEGT. The CDR3 consists of 12 residues. For the CDR3, the DNA is TGTGCCAGCAGGGAAGGGTTATACGAGCAGTACTTC. Translation gives CASREGLYEQYF.

This clone has a handful of counts. The rearrangement links TRBV6-4 to TRBJ1-6, with 9 bases matching TRBD1. CDR3 size: 13 residues. Germline V gene data show CDR1 as MRHNA and CDR2 as SNTAGT. Trimming at V came to 10 bases and at J to 6 bases, leaving 4 bases not matched to a gene. The CDR3 protein is CATGTGTNSPLHF. The DNA of the CDR3 is TGTGCCACCGGGACAGGGACTAATTCACCCCTCCACTTT.

Only a few counts were recorded for this clone. The V call is TRBV5-6, the J call TRBJ1-1; TRBD1 aligns across 9 bases. Per the germline V gene, CDR1 is SGHDT and CDR2 is YYEEEE. This CDR3 region has 15 residues. V trimming: 4 bases; J trimming: 3 bases; junction bases outside the gene matches: 7. The CDR3 DNA reads TGTGCCAGCAGCCGGGACAGGGTAGGAGACACTGAAGCTTTCTTT. This codes for CASSRDRVGDTEAFF.

Only one count was recorded for this clone. The J gene is TRBJ2-7, the V gene TRBV14; D gene ambiguous. This CDR3 is 15 amino acids long. From germline, CDR1 is SGHDN and CDR2 FVKESK. The V and J ends lost 1 base and 1 base respectively, with 11 bases between them. The CDR3 nucleotides read TGTGCCAGCAGCCAAGTTCGTCGCTCGTCCTACGAGCAGTACTTC. Translating gives CASSQVRRSSYEQYF.

CDR3 sequence (DNA): TGTGCCAGCAGCTTAGGACAGGGGAATGAAAAACTGTTTTTT. It codes for CASSLGQGNEKLFF. This chain links TRBV11-3 with TRBJ1-4, with 8 bases fitting TRBD1. CDR3 length: 14 residues. Trimming at V came to 1 base and at J to 5 bases, leaving 0 bases not matched to a gene. Germline V gene sequence: CDR1 SGHNT, CDR2 YENEEA.

This chain links TRBV6-5 with TRBJ2-3; D is unresolved. This CDR3 has 14 amino acids. In germline, CDR1 is MNHEY, CDR2 SVGAGI. Deletions cut 2 bases from V and 1 base from J, with 7 bases between. The CDR3 reads CASSYRAGTDTQYF. The CDR3 bases are TGTGCCAGCAGTTACCGGGCGGGCACAGATACGCAGTATTTT.

J is TRBJ2-1 and V is TRBV2, with a possible D match to TRBD2 (7 bases). V gave up 7 bases and J gave up 8 bases, with 27 bases separating them. This CDR3 comprises 17 residues. Germline V gene sequence: CDR1 SNHLY, CDR2 FYNNEI. This CDR3 reads CASTAGEGVASLDEQFF. CDR3 sequence (DNA): TGTGCCAGCACTGCAGGGGAGGGGGTAGCTAGTTTGGATGAGCAGTTCTTC.

This chain links TRBV7-2 with TRBJ2-2; no definite D call. Trimming took off 4 bases at V and 7 bases at J, with 10 bases between the two ends. The CDR3 has 13 amino acids. Looked up from germline, CDR1 is SGHTA and CDR2 is FQGNSA. The CDR3: CASSSRYIGELFF. The CDR3 DNA sequence: TGTGCCAGCAGCTCGCGTTACATCGGGGAGCTGTTTTTT. Full variable domain (rest looked up from reference TRBV7-2 and TRBJ2-2): GAGVSQSPSNKVTEKGKDVELRCDPISGHTALYWYRQSLGQGLEFLIYFQGNSAPDKSGLPSDRFSAERTGGSVSTLTIQRTQQEDSAVYLCASSSRYIGELFFGEGSRLTVL.

The gene calls are TRBV5-6 and TRBJ2-1, with TRBD2 matching 14 bases. Trimming at V came to 2 bases and at J to 7 bases, leaving 5 bases not matched to a gene. This CDR3 has 16 residues. CDR1 is SGHDT and CDR2 is YYEEEE in the germline V gene. The CDR3 sequence: CASSLVGLAGENEQFF. CDR3 nucleotides: TGTGCCAGCAGCTTAGTGGGACTAGCGGGAGAGAATGAGCAGTTCTTC.

The chain employs TRBV12-5 and TRBJ2-5; TRBD1 matches 11 bases. Unmatched junction bases numbered 10, after V lost 3 bases and J lost 7 bases. Germline V gives CDR1 LGHNT, CDR2 FRNRAP. There are 16 residues in the CDR3. The CDR3 DNA reads as TGTGCTAGTGGTTTTGCTAACCCGGGACAGGGGGTGACCCAGTACTTC. Protein: CASGFANPGQGVTQYF.

V and J are TRBV7-2 and TRBJ2-3; tentative D call: TRBD1 (5 bases). CDR3 length equals 15 residues. The germline gives CDR1 SGHTA, CDR2 FQGNSA. V shed 2 bases and J shed 2 bases, with 11 bases lying between them. CDR3 loop: CASSLSATDTDTQYF. The CDR3 coding sequence is TGTGCCAGCAGCTTAAGTGCGACAGACACAGATACGCAGTATTTT.

V is TRBV6-4 and J is TRBJ2-5; 8 nucleotides agree with TRBD1. CDR1 MRHNA and CDR2 SNTAGT come from the germline V gene. This CDR3 has 14 residues. The V and J ends lost 7 bases and 5 bases, in that order; junction bases with no gene match: 9. The CDR3 reads CASTKTGARETQYF. CDR3 coding DNA: TGTGCCAGCACAAAGACAGGGGCAAGGGAGACCCAGTACTTC.

The rearrangement uses TRBV5-4 and TRBJ1-1, with D perhaps matching TRBD1 (5 bases). Germline CDR1 is SGHNT and CDR2 is YYREEE (reference sequence). The CDR3 consists of 12 residues. V was pared by 10 bases and J by 0 bases, with 10 bases between. CDR3 DNA sequence: TGTGCCTCGGGGGTGATGAACACTGAAGCTTTCTTT. It encodes CASGVMNTEAFF.

The chain has TRBV6-5 and TRBJ2-1, with a possible D match to TRBD1 (5 bases). This CDR3 is built from 16 residues. Trimming pared 2 bases from V and 14 bases from J, leaving 25 bases between. Germline V gene data show CDR1 as MNHEY and CDR2 as SVGAGI. CDR3 protein: CASSYTAGLPTGAKFF. In nucleotides, the CDR3 is TGTGCCAGCAGTTACACGGCAGGGTTGCCCACCGGAGCGAAGTTCTTC.

J is TRBJ1-1 and V is TRBV4-1, with TRBD1 identical over 7 bases. CDR1 is MGHRA and CDR2 is YSYEKL in the germline V gene. The CDR3 length is 16 residues. J was trimmed by 4 bases and V by 4 bases; bases with no gene match: 12. This CDR3 reads CASSRQTGHQLTEAFF. For the CDR3, the DNA is TGCGCCAGCAGCCGACAGACAGGGCATCAACTCACTGAAGCTTTCTTT.

This clone showed up just once. This sequence joins TRBV6-6 and TRBJ1-1; the match to TRBD1 covers 9 bases. The V and J ends lost 6 bases and 11 bases, in that order; junction bases with no gene match: 13. The CDR3 is 14 amino acids. Germline CDR1 MNHNY, CDR2 SVGAGI (reference sequence). CDR3 bases: TGTGCCAGCAGAACGGCGGGACAGGGTGTTGCCGCTTTCTTT. This translates into CASRTAGQGVAAFF.

The chain uses TRBV7-2 and TRBJ1-1; D is unclear. Germline CDR1 and CDR2: SGHTA and FQGNSA. With 5 bases removed from V and 5 bases from J, the gap between germline ends came to 12 bases. This CDR3 spans 13 amino acids. CDR3 in amino acids: CASSRRVETEAFF. DNA for the CDR3: TGTGCCAGCAGCCGGCGAGTTGAGACTGAAGCTTTCTTT.

The V gene is TRBV27, the J gene TRBJ2-2; TRBD1 aligns across 7 bases. This CDR3 is 17 amino acids long. CDR1 and CDR2 from the germline V gene are MNHEY and SMNVEV (reference sequence). After removal of 5 bases from V and 7 bases from J, the junction contained 16 bases not matched to a gene. CDR3 coding DNA: TGTGCCAGCAGTGCCCGAGGGGGCCAGCCCCGGGGCGGGGAGCTGTTTTTT. This encodes CASSARGGQPRGGELFF.